Shown below are 15 T cell receptor beta chains from a single sample sequenced in a study of blood T cell repertoires in COVID-19. Clones were sequenced by immunoSEQ multiplex PCR, and TCRdb holds only the in-frame ones, with some missing. The table lists a few hundred thousand clones, approximately 90% of them singletons. The sequenced sample consisted of peripheral blood. The source of these receptors is a woman between 50 and 59 years old with COVID-19, enrolled during active disease.

The chain links TRBV3-1 (or the pseudogene TRBV3-2) to TRBJ1-3, with 8 bases fitting TRBD1. Losses at the gene ends were 0 bases for V and 4 bases for J; bases not matched to a gene: 8. Germline CDR1 reads LGHDT; CDR2 reads YNNKEL (reference sequence). This CDR3 contains 17 residues. CDR3 coding DNA: TGTGCCAGCAGCCAAGATCCGCGGACAGGGTTCGGAAACACCATATATTTT. Its translation is CASSQDPRTGFGNTIYF.

J is TRBJ1-2 and V is TRBV7-2, with D unresolved. Germline lookup yields CDR1 SGHTA and CDR2 FQGNSA. The CDR3 totals 11 residues. Trimming took off 3 bases at V and 4 bases at J, with 3 bases between the two ends. The CDR3 bases are TGTGCCAGCAGCTTCAGCTATGGCTACACCTTC. Protein: CASSFSYGYTF.

This chain connects TRBV7-2 to TRBJ2-7; 11 nucleotides agree with TRBD2. V trimming: 1 base; J trimming: 4 bases; junction bases outside the gene matches: 3. Germline loops: CDR1 SGHTA, CDR2 FQGNSA. CDR3 length equals 15 residues. The CDR3 DNA follows: TGTGCCAGCAGCTTAGTAGGGACTAGCGGTTACGAGCAGTACTTC. Amino acids: CASSLVGTSGYEQYF.

The chain combines TRBV27 with TRBJ2-1; D possibly corresponds to TRBD1 (6 bases). Germline lookup yields CDR1 MNHEY and CDR2 SMNVEV (reference sequence). The CDR3 is 13 amino acids. V was shortened by 2 bases and J by 7 bases, with 9 bases between the two germline ends. The DNA of the CDR3 is TGTGCCAGCAGTTTAGGGACAAATAATGAGCAGTTCTTC. Protein: CASSLGTNNEQFF.

The chain couples TRBV5-4 to TRBJ2-3; 9 bases line up with TRBD2. J was trimmed by 0 bases and V by 7 bases; bases with no gene match: 15. CDR1 and CDR2 from the germline V gene are SGHNT and YYREEE (reference sequence). The length of the CDR3 is 18 residues. CDR3 nucleotide sequence: TGTGCCAGCTCAGGGGGGCTAGCGGGGATGACTAGCACAGATACGCAGTATTTT. Protein product: CASSGGLAGMTSTDTQYF.

CDR3 loop: CASSYESGRSNNEQFF. The CDR3 DNA sequence: TGTGCCAGCAGTTATGAAAGCGGGAGATCGAACAATGAGCAGTTCTTC. This chain links TRBV3-1 (or the pseudogene TRBV3-2) with TRBJ2-1; 8 nucleotides line up with TRBD2. The V segment lost 6 bases and the J segment 5 bases; nucleotides outside the gene matches: 12. CDR1 and CDR2 from the germline V gene are LGHDT and YNNKEL (reference sequence). The CDR3 length is 16 residues.

V and J are TRBV18 and TRBJ1-5; tentative D call: TRBD1 (6 bases). The germline CDR1 and CDR2 sequences are KGHSH and LQKENI. The CDR3 loop spans 16 amino acids. The V end was cut by 4 bases, the J end by 3 bases, with 16 bases between. This CDR3 reads CASSQERGGVNQPQHF. The CDR3 DNA reads as TGTGCCAGCTCACAGGAAAGGGGGGGCGTCAATCAGCCCCAGCATTTT.

V gene TRBV9 combines with J gene TRBJ1-1, with 9 positions matching TRBD1. Germline lookup yields CDR1 SGDLS and CDR2 YYNGEE. Losses at the gene ends were 0 bases for V and 8 bases for J; bases not matched to a gene: 11. This CDR3 contains 16 residues. The CDR3 nucleotides are TGTGCCAGCAGCGTAGCGGGACAGGGAAAGGTCGGGGAAGCTTTCTTT. It is translated as CASSVAGQGKVGEAFF.

V gene TRBV6-2 or TRBV6-3 combines with J gene TRBJ2-3; 12 bases line up with TRBD2. Germline V lookup: CDR1 MNHEY, CDR2 SVGEGT. Unmatched junction bases numbered 6, after V lost 6 bases and J lost 2 bases. The CDR3 totals 16 residues. The CDR3 sequence is CASSPGLAGPTDTQYF. The CDR3 DNA is TGTGCCAGCAGCCCTGGACTAGCGGGACCCACAGATACGCAGTATTTT.

V usage is TRBV7-9 and J usage is TRBJ1-4; 8 nucleotides align to TRBD1. The CDR3 contains 14 residues. After removal of 1 base from V and 10 bases from J, the junction contained 5 bases not matched to a gene. CDR1 is SEHNR and CDR2 is FQNEAQ in the germline V gene (reference sequence). CDR3 protein: CASSLGGQAGKLFF. For the CDR3, the DNA is TGTGCCAGCAGCTTAGGGGGACAGGCGGGAAAACTGTTTTTT. The full variable domain, in which reference TRBV7-9 and TRBJ1-4 provide the parts outside the CDR3, is DTGVSQNPRHKITKRGQNVTFRCDPISEHNRLYWYRQTLGQGPEFLTYFQNEAQLEKSRLLSDRFSAERPKGSFSTLEIQRTEQGDSAMYLCASSLGGQAGKLFFGSGTQLSVL.

This clone turned up a few times. The rearrangement joins TRBV6-5 to TRBJ1-1, with D perhaps matching TRBD1 (5 bases). Germline V gene sequence: CDR1 MNHEY, CDR2 SVGAGI. The CDR3 totals 14 residues. V gave up 0 bases and J gave up 5 bases, with 10 bases separating them. This chain's CDR3 is CASSYSMRGTEAFF. In nucleotides, the CDR3 is TGTGCCAGCAGTTACTCGATGCGGGGGACTGAAGCTTTCTTT.

V is TRBV2 and J is TRBJ1-1, with 8 nucleotides matching TRBD1. The CDR3 length is 13 residues. The germline V gene has CDR1 SNHLY and CDR2 FYNNEI. The V gene end was trimmed by 7 bases and the J gene end by 3 bases; junction bases not matched to a gene: 4. As DNA, the CDR3 is TGTGCCAGCACCGGACAGGGTTACACTGAAGCTTTCTTT. Translating gives CASTGQGYTEAFF.

The rearrangement uses TRBV10-3 and TRBJ2-3; perhaps TRBD1 as D (6 bases). Germline CDR1 ENHRY, CDR2 SYGVKD. The V end lost 4 bases, the J end lost 2 bases, and 10 bases lay between the germline ends. This CDR3 contains 14 residues. The chain's CDR3 is CAISADSNTDTQYF. In nucleotides, the CDR3 is TGTGCCATCAGTGCGGACAGCAACACAGATACGCAGTATTTT.

This clone turned up a few times. The chain couples TRBV5-1 to TRBJ1-2; maybe TRBD1 (6 bases). V dropped 1 base and J dropped 6 bases, with 16 bases sitting between them. Germline values: CDR1 SGHRS, CDR2 YFSETQ. The CDR3 is 15 residues long. The CDR3 nucleotides read TGCGCCAGCAGCTTGTACTCCCCAGGGGAAGATGGCTACACCTTC. Its protein product is CASSLYSPGEDGYTF.

This chain uses TRBV3-1 (or the pseudogene TRBV3-2) with TRBJ2-7; no reliable D call. In germline, CDR1 is LGHDT, CDR2 YNNKEL (reference sequence). Deletions cut 2 bases from V and 0 bases from J, with 5 bases between. The CDR3 contains 13 residues. The CDR3 spells CASSQSSSYEQYF. CDR3 DNA: TGTGCCAGCAGCCAATCGAGCTCCTACGAGCAGTACTTC.